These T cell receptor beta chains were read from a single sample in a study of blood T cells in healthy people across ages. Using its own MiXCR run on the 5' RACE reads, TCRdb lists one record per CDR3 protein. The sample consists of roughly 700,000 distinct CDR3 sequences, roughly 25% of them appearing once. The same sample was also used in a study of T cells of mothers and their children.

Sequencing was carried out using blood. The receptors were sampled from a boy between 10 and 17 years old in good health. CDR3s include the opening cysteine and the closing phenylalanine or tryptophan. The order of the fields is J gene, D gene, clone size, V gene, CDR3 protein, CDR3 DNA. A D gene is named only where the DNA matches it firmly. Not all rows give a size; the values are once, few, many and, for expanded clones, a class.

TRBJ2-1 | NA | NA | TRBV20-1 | CSARAATGNNEQFF | TGCAGTGCTAGAGCCGCGACAGGCAACAATGAGCAGTTCTTC
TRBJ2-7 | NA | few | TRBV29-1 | CSVTISYEQYF | TGCAGCGTGACAATATCCTACGAGCAGTACTTC
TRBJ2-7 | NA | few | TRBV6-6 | CASSHRDQAYEQYF | TGTGCCAGCAGTCACCGGGACCAGGCTTACGAGCAGTACTTC
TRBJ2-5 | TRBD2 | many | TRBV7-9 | CASTQAGQETQYF | TGTGCCAGCACCCAAGCGGGACAAGAGACCCAGTACTTC
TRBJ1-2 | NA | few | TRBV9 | CASSPRQTTDYGYTF | TGTGCCAGCAGCCCGAGACAGACTACAGATTATGGCTACACCTTC
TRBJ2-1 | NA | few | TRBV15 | CATSREILGPNEQFF | TGTGCCACCAGCAGAGAAATCTTGGGTCCCAATGAGCAGTTCTTC
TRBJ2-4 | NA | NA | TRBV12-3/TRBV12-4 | CASSPGGAGGNIQYF | TGTGCCAGCAGTCCAGGGGGTGCGGGAGGAAACATTCAGTACTTC
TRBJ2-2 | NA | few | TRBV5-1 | CASWRALEPGELFF | TGCGCCAGCTGGCGGGCCCTTGAACCCGGGGAGCTGTTTTTT
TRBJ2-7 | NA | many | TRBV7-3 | CASSLDTSYEQYF | TGTGCCAGCAGCTTAGACACCTCCTACGAGCAGTACTTC
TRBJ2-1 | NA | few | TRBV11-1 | CASSFSPPSSYNEQFF | TGTGCCAGCAGCTTCAGCCCCCCCAGCTCCTACAATGAGCAGTTCTTC
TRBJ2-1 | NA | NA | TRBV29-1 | CSVGRRTDNEQFF | TGCAGCGTGGGGCGACGGACAGACAATGAGCAGTTCTTC
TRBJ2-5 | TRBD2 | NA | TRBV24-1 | CATSDNIAWGGNEQSF | TGTGCCACCAGTGACAATATTGCTTGGGGGGGGAATGAGCAGTCCTTC
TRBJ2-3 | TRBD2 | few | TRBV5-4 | CASSRGLAGGSSTDTQYF | TGTGCCAGCAGCCGGGGACTAGCGGGGGGGAGTAGCACAGATACGCAGTATTTT
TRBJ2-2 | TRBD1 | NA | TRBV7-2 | CASTRSGTGVAELFF | TGTGCCAGCACCCGATCCGGGACAGGGGTTGCGGAGCTGTTTTTT
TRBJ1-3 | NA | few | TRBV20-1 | CSAWGAFGNTIYF | TGCAGTGCTTGGGGGGCCTTTGGAAACACCATATATTTT
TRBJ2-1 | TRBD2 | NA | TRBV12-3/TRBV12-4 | CASSSSGRIYNEQFF | TGTGCCAGCAGCTCAAGCGGGAGGATCTACAATGAGCAGTTCTTC
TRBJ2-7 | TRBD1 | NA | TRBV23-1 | CASSQGSAGQGPNEQYF | TGCGCCAGCAGTCAAGGATCCGCGGGACAGGGGCCGAACGAGCAGTACTTC
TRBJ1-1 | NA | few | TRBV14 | CASSQEENTEAFF | TGTGCCAGCAGCCAAGAGGAGAACACTGAAGCTTTCTTT
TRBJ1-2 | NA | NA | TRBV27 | CASSRGPVVYGYTF | TGTGCCAGCAGTAGGGGCCCCGTTGTCTATGGCTACACCTTC
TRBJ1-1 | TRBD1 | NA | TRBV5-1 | CASSLAGTGVYTEAFF | TGCGCCAGCAGCTTGGCCGGGACAGGGGTTTACACTGAAGCTTTCTTT
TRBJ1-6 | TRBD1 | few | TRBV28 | CASSLRGTGLRSPLHF | TGTGCCAGCAGTTTAAGGGGGACAGGTTTACGGTCACCCCTCCACTTT
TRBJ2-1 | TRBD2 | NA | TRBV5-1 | CASSLGLATTEHFF | TGCGCCAGCAGCTTGGGACTAGCGACTACTGAGCACTTCTTC
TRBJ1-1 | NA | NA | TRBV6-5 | CATGLVMNTEAFF | TGTGCTACAGGGTTAGTTATGAACACTGAAGCTTTCTTT
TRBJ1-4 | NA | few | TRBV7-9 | CASSWGRRGEKLFF | TGTGCCAGCAGCTGGGGGCGCCGAGGTGAAAAACTGTTTTTT
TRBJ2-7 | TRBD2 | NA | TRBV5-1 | CASSFLSGRGLYEQYF | TGCGCCAGCAGCTTTCTAAGCGGGAGGGGTCTCTACGAGCAGTACTTC
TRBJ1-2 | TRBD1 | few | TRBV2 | CASRHIGQGSDGYTF | TGTGCCAGCAGGCACATCGGACAGGGCAGCGATGGCTACACCTTC
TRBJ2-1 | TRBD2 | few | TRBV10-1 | CASSAGWEGMEQFF | TGCGCCAGCAGTGCCGGGTGGGAGGGTATGGAGCAGTTCTTC
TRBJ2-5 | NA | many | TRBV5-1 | CASSLGGDQETQYF | TGTGCCAGCAGTCTGGGGGGCGACCAAGAGACCCAGTACTTC
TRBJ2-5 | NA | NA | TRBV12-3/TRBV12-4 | CASSFVRDGETQYF | TGTGCCAGCAGTTTCGTGCGGGATGGGGAGACCCAGTACTTC
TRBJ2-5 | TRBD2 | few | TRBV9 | CASSALAGGQETQYF | TGTGCCAGCAGCGCGCTAGCGGGGGGCCAAGAGACCCAGTACTTC
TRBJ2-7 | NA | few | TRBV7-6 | CASSFGPEQEGYEQYF | TGTGCCAGCAGCTTTGGACCGGAACAGGAGGGATACGAGCAGTACTTC
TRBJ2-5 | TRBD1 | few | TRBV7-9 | CASSLWDSLETQYF | TGTGCCAGCAGCCTCTGGGACAGTTTAGAGACCCAGTACTTC
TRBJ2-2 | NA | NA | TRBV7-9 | CASSSYSGLGELFF | TGTGCCAGCAGCTCCTACTCAGGGCTCGGGGAGCTGTTTTTT
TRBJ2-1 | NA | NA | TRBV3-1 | CASSQWREPRTEQFF | TGTGCCAGCAGCCAATGGAGGGAACCGCGCACTGAGCAGTTCTTC
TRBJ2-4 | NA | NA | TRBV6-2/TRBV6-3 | CASSYEAIAKNIQYF | TGTGCCAGCAGTTACGAGGCTATCGCCAAAAACATTCAGTACTTC
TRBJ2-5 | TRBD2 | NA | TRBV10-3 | CAISGTSGSRLETQYF | TGTGCCATCAGCGGGACTAGCGGGAGTAGGTTAGAGACCCAGTACTTC
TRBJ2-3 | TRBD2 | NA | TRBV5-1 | CASSLVTAGLAGETQYF | TGCGCCAGCAGCTTGGTAACCGCGGGACTAGCGGGAGAGACGCAGTATTTT
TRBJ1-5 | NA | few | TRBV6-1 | CASSWTVNQPQHF | TGTGCCAGCAGCTGGACAGTTAATCAGCCCCAGCATTTT
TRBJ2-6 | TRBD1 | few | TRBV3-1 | CASSQEESGGLTGANVLTF | TGTGCCAGCAGCCAAGAGGAATCAGGGGGCCTTACTGGGGCCAACGTCCTGACTTTC
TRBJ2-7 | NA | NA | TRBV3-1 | CASSHQGGYEQYF | TGTGCCAGCAGCCACCAGGGAGGCTACGAGCAGTACTTC
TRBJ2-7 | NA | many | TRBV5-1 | CASSFGQPYEQYF | TGCGCCAGCAGCTTCGGACAGCCCTACGAGCAGTACTTC
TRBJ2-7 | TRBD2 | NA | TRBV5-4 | CASSGGLDLAEQYF | TGTGCCAGCAGCGGGGGACTAGATTTAGCCGAGCAGTACTTC